These T cell receptor beta chains were read from a single sample in a study of blood T cell repertoires in COVID-19. Method: immunoSEQ multiplex PCR; TCRdb's copy keeps in-frame clones and lacks some. This table holds 150,000 to 250,000 clones, approximately 80% found once. Sequencing was done on a sample of PBMCs or T cells enriched from blood (not recorded which). The receptor set was obtained from a man aged 40-49 years who had recovered from COVID-19. CDR3s include the opening cysteine and the closing phenylalanine or tryptophan. Fields, in order: D gene, V gene, J gene, clone size, CDR3 protein, CDR3 DNA. The D gene is left open where the match is weak. Clone sizes are given selectively: once, few, many, or a class where the clone is expanded.

D: TRBD1
V: TRBV28
J: TRBJ2-2
size: .
CDR3: CASSLSGQGTGELFF
DNA: TGTGCCAGCAGTTTATCAGGACAGGGAACCGGGGAGCTGTTTTTT

D: .
V: TRBV18
J: TRBJ1-5
size: .
CDR3: CASSPGREYNQPQHF
DNA: TGTGCCAGCTCACCAGGGAGGGAATACAATCAGCCCCAGCATTTT

D: TRBD1
V: TRBV15
J: TRBJ2-5
size: .
CDR3: CATSSWDRGQETQYF
DNA: TGTGCCACCAGCAGCTGGGACAGAGGCCAAGAGACCCAGTACTTC

D: .
V: TRBV12-3/TRBV12-4
J: TRBJ2-5
size: .
CDR3: CASSSPGLETQYF
DNA: TGTGCCAGCAGTTCCCCTGGACTCGAGACCCAGTACTTC

D: TRBD2
V: TRBV9
J: TRBJ2-1
size: .
CDR3: CASSVGERGPYNEQFF
DNA: TGTGCCAGCAGCGTAGGGGAGCGGGGACCCTACAATGAGCAGTTCTTC

D: .
V: TRBV11-3
J: TRBJ2-1
size: once
CDR3: CASSLDLAKEQFF
DNA: TGTGCCAGCAGCTTAGATCTCGCTAAAGAGCAGTTCTTC

D: TRBD1
V: TRBV6-2/TRBV6-3
J: TRBJ1-5
size: few
CDR3: CASSYFRTGDNQPQHF
DNA: TGTGCCAGCAGTTACTTCCGGACAGGGGACAATCAGCCCCAGCATTTT

D: .
V: TRBV7-2
J: TRBJ2-1
size: .
CDR3: CASSYQWSSYNEQFF
DNA: TGTGCCAGCAGCTACCAGTGGAGCTCCTACAATGAGCAGTTCTTC

D: .
V: TRBV12-3/TRBV12-4
J: TRBJ1-5
size: .
CDR3: CASSRRRNQPQHF
DNA: TGTGCCAGCAGCCGAAGGAGGAATCAGCCCCAGCATTTT

D: TRBD1
V: TRBV5-1
J: TRBJ2-3
size: .
CDR3: CASSLQGAQADTQYF
DNA: TGCGCCAGCAGCTTACAGGGGGCCCAGGCCGATACGCAGTATTTT

D: TRBD1
V: TRBV19
J: TRBJ1-1
size: .
CDR3: CASRTGEGTEAFF
DNA: TGTGCCAGTAGGACAGGGGAGGGCACTGAAGCTTTCTTT

D: .
V: TRBV7-8
J: TRBJ1-6
size: .
CDR3: CASSARGTLHF
DNA: TGTGCCAGCAGCGCTAGGGGTACCCTCCACTTT

D: TRBD1
V: TRBV5-1
J: TRBJ2-7
size: few
CDR3: CASSLQGYEQYF
DNA: TGCGCCAGCAGCTTACAGGGGTACGAGCAGTACTTC

D: TRBD1
V: TRBV11-2
J: TRBJ1-5
size: .
CDR3: CASNRGQGEPQHF
DNA: TGTGCCAGCAACCGAGGACAGGGGGAGCCCCAGCATTTT

D: .
V: TRBV29-1
J: TRBJ1-2
size: .
CDR3: CSVDQGKIDGYTF
DNA: TGCAGCGTTGACCAGGGGAAGATCGATGGCTACACCTTC

D: .
V: TRBV28
J: TRBJ1-2
size: .
CDR3: CASSPGDYGYTF
DNA: TGTGCCAGCAGTCCAGGGGACTATGGCTACACCTTC

D: TRBD1
V: TRBV2
J: TRBJ2-5
size: .
CDR3: CASSQGQKETQYF
DNA: TGTGCCAGCAGCCAGGGACAGAAAGAGACCCAGTACTTC

D: TRBD1
V: TRBV7-2
J: TRBJ1-6
size: .
CDR3: CASSLWAGGNSPLHF
DNA: TGTGCCAGCAGCTTATGGGCAGGGGGTAATTCACCCCTCCACTTT

D: .
V: TRBV6-5
J: TRBJ1-2
size: .
CDR3: CASSYSNRQSYGYTF
DNA: TGTGCCAGCAGTTACTCTAATAGACAGAGCTATGGCTACACCTTC

D: TRBD2
V: TRBV7-9
J: TRBJ2-1
size: once
CDR3: CASSLLTSASYNEQFF
DNA: TGTGCCAGCAGCCTCCTGACTAGCGCCTCCTACAATGAGCAGTTCTTC

D: .
V: TRBV7-3
J: TRBJ1-5
size: .
CDR3: CASSVCRTANNQPQHF
DNA: TGTGCCAGCAGCGTATGTAGGACAGCTAACAATCAGCCCCAGCATTTT

D: .
V: TRBV28
J: TRBJ1-1
size: .
CDR3: CASSFGKGMGEAFF
DNA: TGTGCCAGCAGTTTTGGGAAGGGGATGGGTGAAGCTTTCTTT

D: TRBD1
V: TRBV9
J: TRBJ1-2
size: once
CDR3: CASSTGRNYGYTF
DNA: TGTGCCTCATCGACAGGGAGAAACTATGGCTACACCTTC

D: .
V: TRBV9
J: TRBJ2-2
size: .
CDR3: CASSRGGELFF
DNA: TGTGCCAGCAGCCGCGGCGGGGAGCTGTTTTTT

D: TRBD1
V: TRBV28
J: TRBJ2-3
size: .
CDR3: CASRTGGRSTDTQYF
DNA: TGTGCCAGCAGGACAGGGGGAAGGAGCACAGATACGCAGTATTTT

D: .
V: TRBV6-5
J: TRBJ1-5
size: .
CDR3: CASRRSGGDQPQHF
DNA: TGTGCCAGTCGCCGATCCGGGGGAGATCAGCCCCAGCATTTT

D: .
V: TRBV4-2
J: TRBJ1-5
size: .
CDR3: CASSQDGRGNQPQHF
DNA: TGTGCCAGCAGCCAAGACGGCAGGGGAAATCAGCCCCAGCATTTT

D: .
V: TRBV27
J: TRBJ2-3
size: .
CDR3: CASSLLDSRDTQYF
DNA: TGTGCCAGCAGTTTATTGGACTCTAGAGATACGCAGTATTTT

D: TRBD2
V: TRBV19
J: TRBJ2-1
size: few
CDR3: CASSRDYSNEQFF
DNA: TGTGCCAGTAGTAGGGACTATAGCAATGAGCAGTTCTTC

D: .
V: TRBV6-2/TRBV6-3
J: TRBJ2-3
size: .
CDR3: CASRPTPSAAFTSTDTQYF
DNA: TGTGCCAGCAGACCTACCCCTAGTGCCGCGTTTACTAGCACAGATACGCAGTATTTT

D: TRBD1
V: TRBV7-3
J: TRBJ2-2
size: .
CDR3: CASSPQGQGTGELFF
DNA: TGTGCCAGCAGCCCACAGGGACAGGGTACCGGGGAGCTGTTTTTT

D: .
V: TRBV2
J: TRBJ1-3
size: .
CDR3: CASSKDSLSGNTIYF
DNA: TGTGCCAGCAGTAAAGACAGCCTCTCTGGAAACACCATATATTTT

D: .
V: TRBV18
J: TRBJ2-1
size: .
CDR3: CASSQLQTEQFF
DNA: TGTGCCAGCTCCCAACTACAAACCGAGCAGTTCTTC

D: .
V: TRBV20-1
J: TRBJ2-5
size: .
CDR3: CSARPRETQYF
DNA: TGCAGTGCCAGGCCTCGGGAGACCCAGTACTTC

D: .
V: TRBV14
J: TRBJ1-1
size: .
CDR3: CASSQDRDSEAFF
DNA: TGTGCCAGCAGCCAAGATCGCGACAGCGAAGCTTTCTTT

D: .
V: TRBV10-3
J: TRBJ1-6
size: .
CDR3: CAISEQFGPTNSPLHF
DNA: TGTGCCATCAGTGAACAGTTCGGCCCGACGAATTCACCCCTCCACTTT

D: .
V: TRBV4-1
J: TRBJ1-5
size: .
CDR3: CASSQDRDRYQPQHF
DNA: TGCGCCAGCAGCCAAGACCGCGACAGGTATCAGCCCCAGCATTTT

D: .
V: TRBV6-2/TRBV6-3
J: TRBJ2-1
size: .
CDR3: CASSRPGVSSYNEQFF
DNA: TGTGCCAGCAGTCGCCCAGGGGTTAGCTCCTACAATGAGCAGTTCTTC

D: TRBD2
V: TRBV14
J: TRBJ2-1
size: .
CDR3: CASSQVAGVENEQFF
DNA: TGTGCCAGCAGCCAAGTTGCGGGAGTAGAAAATGAGCAGTTCTTC

D: TRBD2
V: TRBV5-1
J: TRBJ2-5
size: once
CDR3: CASSQGLAGVYVETQYF
DNA: TGCGCCAGCAGCCAAGGACTAGCGGGAGTATATGTGGAGACCCAGTACTTC

D: .
V: TRBV4-2
J: TRBJ1-2
size: .
CDR3: CASSQDRGTLRNYGYTF
DNA: TGTGCCAGCAGCCAAGATCGCGGGACTTTACGAAACTATGGCTACACCTTC

D: TRBD2
V: TRBV29-1
J: TRBJ2-1
size: .
CDR3: CSVDGGGRALGEQFF
DNA: TGCAGCGTTGACGGGGGCGGGAGGGCCCTCGGTGAGCAGTTCTTC

D: TRBD1
V: TRBV27
J: TRBJ1-2
size: .
CDR3: CASSFGGQGIPGYTF
DNA: TGTGCCAGCAGTTTTGGGGGACAGGGGATCCCTGGCTACACCTTC

D: .
V: TRBV9
J: TRBJ1-4
size: .
CDR3: CASSIQGTNEKLFF
DNA: TGTGCCAGCAGCATCCAGGGAACTAATGAAAAACTGTTTTTT

D: TRBD2
V: TRBV24-1
J: TRBJ2-5
size: .
CDR3: CATGLAGGETQYF
DNA: TGTGCCACCGGCCTAGCGGGAGGAGAGACCCAGTACTTC

D: .
V: TRBV7-2
J: TRBJ1-1
size: .
CDR3: CASSLDGVRAFF
DNA: TGTGCCAGCAGCTTAGACGGGGTCAGAGCTTTCTTT

D: .
V: TRBV7-9
J: TRBJ1-6
size: .
CDR3: CASSPLGGRADLPLHF
DNA: TGTGCCAGCAGCCCCCTCGGGGGGAGAGCAGACCTACCCCTCCACTTT

D: TRBD2
V: TRBV6-2/TRBV6-3
J: TRBJ2-1
size: .
CDR3: CASSPGTRGGNEQFF
DNA: TGTGCCAGCAGCCCCGGGACTAGGGGAGGGAATGAGCAGTTCTTC

D: TRBD2
V: TRBV7-2
J: TRBJ2-2
size: .
CDR3: CASSPGTSGTGELFF
DNA: TGTGCCAGCAGCCCAGGGACTAGCGGCACCGGGGAGCTGTTTTTT

D: .
V: TRBV5-6
J: TRBJ1-5
size: .
CDR3: CASSLTPGPGNQPQHF
DNA: TGTGCCAGCAGCTTGACCCCAGGGCCAGGCAATCAGCCCCAGCATTTT

D: TRBD2
V: TRBV2
J: TRBJ2-7
size: .
CDR3: CASSGSGRGEQYF
DNA: TGTGCCAGCAGTGGGTCGGGGAGGGGCGAGCAGTACTTC

D: .
V: TRBV9
J: TRBJ2-1
size: .
CDR3: CASSAGLDNEQFF
DNA: TGTGCCAGCAGCGCCGGACTTGACAATGAGCAGTTCTTC

D: .
V: TRBV5-6
J: TRBJ2-5
size: few
CDR3: CASSLVVGETQYF
DNA: TGTGCCAGCAGCTTGGTAGTTGGAGAGACCCAGTACTTC